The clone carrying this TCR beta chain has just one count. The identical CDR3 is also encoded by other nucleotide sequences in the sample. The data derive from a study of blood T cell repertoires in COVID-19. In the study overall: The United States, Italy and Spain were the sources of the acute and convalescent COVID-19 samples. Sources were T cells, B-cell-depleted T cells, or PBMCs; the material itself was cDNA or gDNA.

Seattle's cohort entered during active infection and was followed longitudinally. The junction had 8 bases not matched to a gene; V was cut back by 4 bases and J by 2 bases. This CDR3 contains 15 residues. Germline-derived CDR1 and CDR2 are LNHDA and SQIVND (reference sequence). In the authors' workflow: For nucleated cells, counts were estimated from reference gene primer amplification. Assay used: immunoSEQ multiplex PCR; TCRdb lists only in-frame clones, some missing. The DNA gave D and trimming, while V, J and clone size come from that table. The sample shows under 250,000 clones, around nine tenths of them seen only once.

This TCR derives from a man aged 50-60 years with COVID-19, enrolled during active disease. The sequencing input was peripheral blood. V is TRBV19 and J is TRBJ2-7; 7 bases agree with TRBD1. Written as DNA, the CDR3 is TGTGCCAGTAGTACCTCGGACAGGTCAACCTACGAGCAGTACTTC. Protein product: CASSTSDRSTYEQYF.